This TCR beta chain was sequenced in a study of T cells in Graves' hyperthyroidism and ophthalmopathy. Study information: Upon initial diagnosis and before any treatment, peripheral blood was collected.

The CDR3 runs 14 residues. Germline CDR1 is MNHEY and CDR2 is SVGEGT. Trimming stripped 5 bases from V and 5 bases from J, with 15 bases between. This clonotype showed up many times. Disease duration under 2 months; hyperthyroidism patients were aged 18 to 65. A sample of blood taken at first hyperthyroidism diagnosis preceded any ophthalmopathy symptoms. Amplified TCR beta CDR3 regions derived from RNA transcripts. First-round RT-PCR targeting the TCR CDR3 was performed with the HTBI primer set. In TCRdb, the multiplex PCR reads were re-called with MiXCR into one record per CDR3 protein. The table records roughly 500,000 distinct CDR3 sequences, approximately 14% of them present only once.

The chain joins TRBV6-2 or TRBV6-3 to TRBJ2-5; either TRBD1 or TRBD2 may supply D (5 bases each). This sequence originates from a woman aged 25 to 39 with Graves' hyperthyroidism that later progressed to Graves' ophthalmopathy. Sequencing used blood. The CDR3 nucleotides are TGTGCCAGCAGTCAGGGCCTGCCGGGGGAGACCCAGTACTTC. This translates into CASSQGLPGETQYF.